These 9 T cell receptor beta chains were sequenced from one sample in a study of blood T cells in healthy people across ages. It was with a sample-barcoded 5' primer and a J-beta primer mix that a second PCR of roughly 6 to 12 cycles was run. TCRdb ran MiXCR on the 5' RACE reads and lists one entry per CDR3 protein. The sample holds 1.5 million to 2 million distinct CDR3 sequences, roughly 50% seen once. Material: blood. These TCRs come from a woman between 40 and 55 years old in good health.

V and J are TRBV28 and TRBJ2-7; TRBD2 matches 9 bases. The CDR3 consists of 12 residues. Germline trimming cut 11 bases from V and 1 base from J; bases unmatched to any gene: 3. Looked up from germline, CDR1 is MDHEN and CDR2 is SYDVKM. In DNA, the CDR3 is TGTGCCGGTAGCGGGGGATCCTACGAGCAGTACTTC. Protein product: CAGSGGSYEQYF.

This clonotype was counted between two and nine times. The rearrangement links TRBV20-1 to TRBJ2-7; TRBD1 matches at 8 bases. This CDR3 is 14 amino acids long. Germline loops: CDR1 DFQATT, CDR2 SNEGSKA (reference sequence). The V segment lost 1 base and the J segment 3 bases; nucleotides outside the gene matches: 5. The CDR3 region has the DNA TGCAGTGCTAGAGTACAGGGGGGTTACTACGAGCAGTACTTC. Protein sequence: CSARVQGGYYEQYF.

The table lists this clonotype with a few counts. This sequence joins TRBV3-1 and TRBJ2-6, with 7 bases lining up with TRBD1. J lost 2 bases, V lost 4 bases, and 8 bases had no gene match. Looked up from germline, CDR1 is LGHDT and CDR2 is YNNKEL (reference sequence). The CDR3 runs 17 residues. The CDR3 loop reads CASSPTDRRPGANVLTF. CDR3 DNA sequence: TGTGCCAGCAGCCCAACGGACAGGAGGCCTGGGGCCAACGTCCTGACTTTC.

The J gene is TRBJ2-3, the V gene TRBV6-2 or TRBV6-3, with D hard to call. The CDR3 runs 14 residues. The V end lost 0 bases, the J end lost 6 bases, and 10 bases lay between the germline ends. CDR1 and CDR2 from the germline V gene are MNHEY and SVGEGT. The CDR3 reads CASSYSPRHDTQYF. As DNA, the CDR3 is TGTGCCAGCAGTTACTCACCCAGGCATGATACGCAGTATTTT.

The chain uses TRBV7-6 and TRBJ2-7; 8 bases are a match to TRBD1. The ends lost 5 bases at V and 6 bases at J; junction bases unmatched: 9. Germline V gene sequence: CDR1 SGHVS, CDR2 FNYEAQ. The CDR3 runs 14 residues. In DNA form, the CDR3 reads TGTGCCAGCAGCACCCGGGACAGGTCGCCCGAGCAGTACTTC. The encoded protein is CASSTRDRSPEQYF. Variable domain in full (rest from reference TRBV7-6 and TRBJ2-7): GAGVSQSPRYKVTKRGQDVALRCDPISGHVSLYWYRQALGQGPEFLTYFNYEAQQDKSGLPNDRFSAERPEGSISTLTIQRTEQRDSAMYRCASSTRDRSPEQYFGPGTRLTVT.

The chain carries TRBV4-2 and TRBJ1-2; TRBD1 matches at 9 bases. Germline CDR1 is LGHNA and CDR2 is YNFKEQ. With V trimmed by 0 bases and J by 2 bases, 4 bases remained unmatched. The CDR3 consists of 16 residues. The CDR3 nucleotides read TGTGCCAGCAGCCAAGAAGCGACAGGGGGGAACTATGGCTACACCTTC. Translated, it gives CASSQEATGGNYGYTF.

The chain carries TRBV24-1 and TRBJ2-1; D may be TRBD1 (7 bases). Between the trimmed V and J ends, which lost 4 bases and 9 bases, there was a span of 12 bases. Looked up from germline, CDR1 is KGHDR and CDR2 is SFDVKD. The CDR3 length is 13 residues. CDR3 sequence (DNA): TGTGCCACCAGTGACGGGGGACAGAGTGAGCAGTTCTTC. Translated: CATSDGGQSEQFF.

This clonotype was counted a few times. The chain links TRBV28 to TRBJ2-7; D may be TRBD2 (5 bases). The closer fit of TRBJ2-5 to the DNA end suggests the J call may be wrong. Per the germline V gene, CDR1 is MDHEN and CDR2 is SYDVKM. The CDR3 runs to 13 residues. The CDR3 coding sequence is TGTGCCGGACCCGATGACGGAGGAGAGACCCAGTACTTC. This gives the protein CAGPDDGGETQYF.

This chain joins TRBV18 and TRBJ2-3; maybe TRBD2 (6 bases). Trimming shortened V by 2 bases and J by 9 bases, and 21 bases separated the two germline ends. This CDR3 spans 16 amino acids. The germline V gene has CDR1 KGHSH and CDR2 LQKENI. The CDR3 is CASSPIPLGQGGTQYF. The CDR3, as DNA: TGTGCCAGCTCACCAATCCCCCTGGGCCAGGGAGGCACGCAGTATTTT.